These 23 T cell receptor beta chains share one sample of origin, sequenced in a study of T cell changes during pregnancy in multiple sclerosis. The data were produced by immunoSEQ multiplex PCR, yet TCRdb's version contains in-frame clones alone and is incomplete. The table records 29,000 or so clones, about 89% of them present only once. Sequencing was performed on CD8+ T cells from peripheral blood mononuclear cells, taken in the second trimester of pregnancy. These receptors all stem from a female donor with multiple sclerosis, enrolled in a pregnancy study.

The chain employs TRBV6-5 and TRBJ1-1, with no clear D. The V end was cut by 5 bases, the J end by 3 bases, with 10 bases between. The germline CDR1 and CDR2 sequences are MNHEY and SVGAGI. The CDR3 contains 13 residues. The CDR3 region is CASSTKFYTEAFF. In DNA form, the CDR3 reads TGTGCCAGCAGTACAAAATTTTACACTGAAGCTTTCTTT.

The chain employs TRBV4-1 and TRBJ2-2; 10 bases align to TRBD1. Trimming at V came to 3 bases and at J to 3 bases, leaving 4 bases not matched to a gene. Germline V lookup: CDR1 MGHRA, CDR2 YSYEKL. The CDR3 is made up of 16 amino acids. CDR3 region: CASSQTGTGDTGELFF. In DNA, the CDR3 is TGCGCCAGCAGCCAGACCGGGACAGGGGACACCGGGGAGCTGTTTTTT.

The chain is built from TRBV6-1 and TRBJ2-5; 10 bases fit TRBD2. The CDR3 totals 15 residues. Looked up from germline, CDR1 is MNHNS and CDR2 is SASEGT. Germline trimming cut 1 base from V and 5 bases from J; bases unmatched to any gene: 4. The DNA of the CDR3 is TGTGCCAGCAGTGAAGTAGCGGGAGGATCGGAGACCCAGTACTTC. This gives the protein CASSEVAGGSETQYF.

This chain uses TRBV15 with TRBJ2-7; D uncertain. This CDR3 spans 14 amino acids. The germline gives CDR1 LNHNV, CDR2 YYDKDF (reference sequence). V was shortened by 6 bases and J by 2 bases, with 14 bases between the two germline ends. The CDR3 is CATSLSRVTYEQYF. The CDR3 DNA reads as TGTGCCACCAGTTTATCTCGGGTAACCTACGAGCAGTACTTC.

This clone is a singleton in its sample. J is TRBJ2-7 and V is TRBV7-9, with TRBD1 matching over 10 bases. The V segment lost 6 bases and the J segment 5 bases; nucleotides outside the gene matches: 4. Germline CDR1 and CDR2: SEHNR and FQNEAQ (reference sequence). The CDR3 runs 13 residues. CDR3 bases: TGTGCCAGCAGTGGACAGGGGGGCCACGAGCAGTACTTC. As protein: CASSGQGGHEQYF.

This chain connects TRBV5-6 to TRBJ2-2; D call uncertain. With 0 bases removed from V and 1 base from J, the gap between germline ends came to 7 bases. CDR1 is SGHDT and CDR2 is YYEEEE in the germline V gene. The CDR3 totals 15 residues. CDR3 sequence reads: CASSLGAQNTGELFF. As DNA, the CDR3 is TGTGCCAGCAGCTTGGGGGCACAGAACACCGGGGAGCTGTTTTTT.

The V and J genes are TRBV6-4 and TRBJ1-5; D unclear. The germline V and J ends were trimmed by 3 bases and 3 bases, with 6 bases remaining between them. The CDR3 sequence is 13 residues long. Germline CDR1 and CDR2: MRHNA and SNTAGT. In DNA form, the CDR3 reads TGTGCCAGCAGTGAAAACAACAATCAGCCCCAGCATTTT. Protein product: CASSENNNQPQHF.

This chain joins TRBV6-5 and TRBJ2-2, with TRBD1 as a possible D gene (5 bases). Germline-derived CDR1 and CDR2 are MNHEY and SVGAGI. The length of the CDR3 is 16 residues. V was trimmed by 0 bases and J by 2 bases, leaving 10 bases between them. The CDR3 bases are TGTGCCAGCAGTTACTCGATGGGGCCAAACACCGGGGAGCTGTTTTTT. Protein product: CASSYSMGPNTGELFF.

The rearrangement joins TRBV21-1 to TRBJ2-7; TRBD2, the table's D call, was not compared with the DNA. TRBV21-1 is a pseudogene segment. The CDR3 runs to 15 residues. For the CDR3, the DNA is TGTGCCAGCAGCAAATCCCGGACTAGCAGCCGCGAGCAGTACTTC. This encodes CASSKSRTSSREQYF.

The V call is TRBV28, the J call TRBJ2-2, with 10 positions matching TRBD1. The CDR3 loop spans 17 amino acids. Germline loops: CDR1 MDHEN, CDR2 SYDVKM. Trimming took 1 base from V and 7 from J; bases not matched to a gene: 9. The CDR3 spells CASSLYGGTGAFGELFF. Here the CDR3 DNA reads TGTGCCAGCAGTTTATACGGCGGGACAGGGGCCTTCGGGGAGCTGTTTTTT.

V is TRBV18 and J is TRBJ2-5; 10 bases map to TRBD2. The germline gives CDR1 KGHSH, CDR2 LQKENI. The CDR3 is made up of 18 amino acids. J lost 1 base, V lost 5 bases, and 13 bases had no gene match. The CDR3 nucleotides read TGTGCCAGCTCATCCACCGGTATTGCTAGCGGGAGCCAAGAGACCCAGTACTTC. As protein: CASSSTGIASGSQETQYF.

This sequence joins TRBV6-1 and TRBJ1-5; 8 bases map to TRBD1. Germline CDR1 and CDR2: MNHNS and SASEGT. The V segment lost 5 bases and the J segment 1 base; nucleotides outside the gene matches: 4. CDR3 size: 15 residues. CDR3 region: CASSIRQGSNQPQHF. The CDR3, as DNA: TGTGCCAGCAGTATACGACAGGGGAGCAATCAGCCCCAGCATTTT.

The genes are TRBV20-1 and TRBJ2-1; 7 bases line up with TRBD2. This CDR3 comprises 11 residues. Losses at the gene ends were 1 base for V and 12 bases for J; bases not matched to a gene: 3. Germline V CDR1 and CDR2: DFQATT, SNEGSKA (reference sequence). Here the CDR3 DNA reads TGCAGTGCTAGAGCAGAGCGGGGGCAGTTCTTC. It translates to CSARAERGQFF.

The chain recombines TRBV19 with TRBJ2-3, with TRBD2 identical over 12 bases. CDR1 is LNHDA and CDR2 is SQIVND in the germline V gene (reference sequence). V lost 3 bases, J lost 5 bases, and 6 bases stayed unmatched. This CDR3 has 16 residues. The CDR3 nucleotides read TGTGCCAGTAGTATCCCTAGCGGGGGGGCTGAAGATACGCAGTATTTT. Residues: CASSIPSGGAEDTQYF.

This clone has only a few counts. The chain joins TRBV25-1 to TRBJ1-6; a weak D match, TRBD1 (6 bases). V lost 5 bases and J 9 bases, leaving 11 bases between the germline ends. Germline values: CDR1 MGHDK, CDR2 SYGVNS. CDR3 length equals 13 residues. CDR3 in amino acids: CASSWQGSSPLHF. CDR3 nucleotide sequence: TGTGCCAGCAGTTGGCAGGGGAGTTCACCCCTCCACTTT.

This clone was found once. This sequence joins TRBV9 and TRBJ2-5, with D possibly TRBD1 on 5 matching bases. The germline gives CDR1 SGDLS, CDR2 YYNGEE. The CDR3 has 15 amino acids. V gave up 0 bases and J gave up 2 bases, with 11 bases separating them. The CDR3 spells CASSVGGNRQETQYF. DNA for the CDR3: TGTGCCAGCAGCGTAGGGGGAAACAGGCAAGAGACCCAGTACTTC.

V gene TRBV11-2 combines with J gene TRBJ1-2, with D unresolved. Trimming pared 3 bases from V and 0 bases from J, leaving 17 bases between. This CDR3 has 17 amino acids. Per the germline V gene, CDR1 is SGHAT and CDR2 is FQNNGV. DNA for the CDR3: TGTGCCAGCAGCTTTAATTTTCGCTTTAACTCTAACTATGGCTACACCTTC. This encodes CASSFNFRFNSNYGYTF.

This clone is classed as medium-sized (0.01 to 0.1%). The chain has TRBV2 and TRBJ1-2; D not resolved. Germline V CDR1 and CDR2: SNHLY, FYNNEI. The V gene lost 1 base and the J gene lost 3 bases, with 15 bases spanning the gap. The CDR3 consists of 16 residues. The CDR3 coding sequence is TGTGCCAGCAGTGAAGGGCCAGCGAGAACGGACTATGGCTACACCTTC. The encoded protein is CASSEGPARTDYGYTF.

V is TRBV4-3 and J is TRBJ1-1; TRBD1 is a possible D gene (5 bases). V was shortened by 4 bases and J by 3 bases, with 18 bases between the two germline ends. Germline CDR1 reads LGHNA; CDR2 reads YSLEER. The CDR3 covers 16 residues. CDR3 amino acids: CASSPGGEGSDTEAFF. The CDR3 coding sequence is TGCGCCAGCAGCCCCGGAGGGGAGGGTTCGGACACTGAAGCTTTCTTT.

The chain couples TRBV13 to TRBJ2-7; 7 nucleotides agree with TRBD1. Unmatched junction bases numbered 10, after V lost 4 bases and J lost 1 base. Per germline, CDR1 PRHDT and CDR2 FYEKMQ (reference sequence). The CDR3 spans 16 residues. The CDR3 region is CASSSQTGITSYEQYF. CDR3 DNA sequence: TGTGCCAGCAGCTCTCAGACAGGGATTACGTCCTACGAGCAGTACTTC.

This chain uses TRBV7-8 with TRBJ2-1; 10 bases fit TRBD2. This CDR3 is built from 16 residues. Germline assignment: CDR1 SGHVS and CDR2 FQNEAQ. Unmatched junction bases numbered 8, after V lost 3 bases and J lost 6 bases. The CDR3 sequence: CASSFLAGDLGNEQFF. CDR3 nucleotide sequence: TGTGCCAGCAGCTTCCTAGCGGGAGACTTGGGCAATGAGCAGTTCTTC.

CDR3 loop: CASSAERGSRDEQYF. Here the CDR3 DNA reads TGTGCCAGCAGCGCGGAGCGGGGCTCTAGGGACGAGCAGTACTTC. This chain uses TRBV9 with TRBJ2-7, with 7 bases matching TRBD2. The J segment lost 5 bases and the V segment lost 3 bases, leaving 11 bases of the junction unmatched. CDR3 length: 15 amino acids. From germline, CDR1 is SGDLS and CDR2 YYNGEE.

V is TRBV11-2 and J is TRBJ1-3; tentatively, D is TRBD1 (5 bases). V was clipped by 5 bases and J by 0 bases, with 20 bases between them. CDR3 length: 18 residues. Germline CDR1 and CDR2: SGHAT and FQNNGV. CDR3 sequence: CASSPSLIGATSGNTIYF. The CDR3 DNA follows: TGTGCCAGCAGCCCGTCCCTTATAGGGGCCACCTCTGGAAACACCATATATTTT.